This T cell receptor (beta chain) was retrieved from a study of shared clonotypes between healthy human individuals. As for the study in general: Three men and a couple of women, aged 18 to 49, were donors.

Over several immunoSEQ plates, each subset's genomic DNA was distributed in even portions. The assay was immunoSEQ multiplex PCR, and TCRdb's table has in-frame clones only and misses some. The sample has more than 1 million clones; around 78% are singletons. Splitting the CD4+ cells yielded a CD45RA+ naive subset and a CD45RA-negative memory subset. Germline-derived CDR1 and CDR2 are SGHRS and YFSETQ. The length of the CDR3 is 14 residues. V was trimmed by 0 bases and J by 7 bases, leaving 12 bases between them. J is TRBJ2-3 and V is TRBV5-1; D perhaps matches TRBD1 (6 bases). This TCR derives from a man younger than 30 in good health. Some clones in this sample may be carry-over from other donors' samples. The material sequenced was memory CD4+ T cells from PBMCs. Described subset: CD45RA-negative fraction. The CDR3 nucleotides are TGCGCCAGCAGCTTGGGCCGGGACAAAAATACGCAGTATTTT. It is translated as CASSLGRDKNTQYF.